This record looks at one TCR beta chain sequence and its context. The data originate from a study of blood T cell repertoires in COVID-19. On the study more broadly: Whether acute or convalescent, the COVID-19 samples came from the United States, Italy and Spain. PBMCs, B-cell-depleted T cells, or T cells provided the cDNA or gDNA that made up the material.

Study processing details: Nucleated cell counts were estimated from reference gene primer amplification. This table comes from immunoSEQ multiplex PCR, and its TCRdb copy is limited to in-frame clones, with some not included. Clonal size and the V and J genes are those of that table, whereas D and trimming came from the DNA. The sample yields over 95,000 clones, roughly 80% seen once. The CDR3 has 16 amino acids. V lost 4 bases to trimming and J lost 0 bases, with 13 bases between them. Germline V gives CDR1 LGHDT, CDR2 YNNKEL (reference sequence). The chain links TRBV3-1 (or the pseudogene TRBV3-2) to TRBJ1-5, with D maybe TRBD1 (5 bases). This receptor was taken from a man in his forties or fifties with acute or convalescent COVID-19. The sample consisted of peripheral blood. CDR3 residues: CASSLSRGNSNQPQHF. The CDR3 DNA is TGTGCCAGCAGCCTGTCCCGGGGGAATAGCAATCAGCCCCAGCATTTT.